This TCR beta chain stems from a study of tumour-infiltrating T cells in Burkitt lymphoma. Overall study: Repertoire clonality predicted overall and progression-free survival.

The CDR3 has 13 amino acids. Germline V CDR1 and CDR2: SGHDN, FVKESK. Trimming shortened V by 1 base and J by 4 bases, and 8 bases separated the two germline ends. TCRdb keeps only in-frame clones here, not all; method: immunoSEQ multiplex PCR. The sample lists approximately 15,000 clones, around four fifths seen once, with about 2% in the top ten. This TCR was recovered from a human donor with diffuse large B-cell lymphoma. The chain recombines TRBV14 with TRBJ2-7; D unclear. The source material was tumor tissue. The CDR3 DNA follows: TGTGCCAGCAGCCAAGGAACCGATTACGAGCAGTACTTC. Amino acids: CASSQGTDYEQYF.